This TCR beta chain was identified during a study of T cell repertoires in ileal Crohn's disease. Study conclusions and caveats: Endoscopic recurrence occurred in every patient whose clonality exceeded 26.8%. Within the first postoperative year, endoscopy came at median approximately 6.9 months.

Deletions cut 0 bases from V and 0 bases from J, with 12 bases between. The CDR3 sequence is 16 residues long. Germline loops: CDR1 MRHNA, CDR2 SNTAGT. A few counts support this clone. Its antigen is not known. Some clones are missing from TCRdb's copy, which holds only in-frame ones; the method was immunoSEQ multiplex PCR. Altogether 2,500 to 3,000 clones are present, about 70% being singletons, with the ten largest covering under 25%. As to time point: neoterminal ileum biopsy at postoperative endoscopy, about 6 months after surgery. The chain uses TRBV6-4 and TRBJ2-7; D is possibly TRBD1 (5 bases). The receptor's source is an adult with Crohn's disease. What was sequenced was ileal tissue. The CDR3 sequence is CASSDSSGRRSYEQYF. CDR3 DNA: TGTGCCAGCAGTGACTCTTCAGGGCGTCGCTCCTACGAGCAGTACTTC.